Shown below are 21 T cell receptor beta chains from a single sample sequenced in a study of T-cell memory formation after mild COVID-19 (dated by TCRdb to 2020 to 2022). Library creation used 5' RACE. Sequencing took place on an Illumina NovaSeq 6000. The public reads were reprocessed in TCRdb via fastp at Q25 and MiXCR, keeping in-frame beta chains. Records with the same CDR3 protein are collapsed into one entry carrying the most frequent genes and DNA. A total of more than 70,000 distinct CDR3 sequences appear in this sample, approximately 15% of them only once. 25% to 35% of the sample belongs to the ten largest clones. Sequenced sample: PBMCs or a T cell subset sorted from them (not recorded which). These receptors were taken from an adult woman who had mild COVID-19 (a few samples of this study predate the infection). The sample titles of this study are shuffled in the database, so cell type and time point are left out; the donor was told from shared clones.

This chain links TRBV7-6 with TRBJ2-7; 11 bases match TRBD2. Germline CDR1 reads SGHVS; CDR2 reads FNYEAQ. This CDR3 comprises 17 residues. V was pared by 3 bases and J by 0 bases, with 7 bases of the junction left unmatched. The CDR3 region has the DNA TGTGCCAGCAGCTTCGGGACTAGCGGTCCTAGCTCCTACGAGCAGTACTTC. Translated, it gives CASSFGTSGPSSYEQYF. Filled out from reference TRBV7-6 and TRBJ2-7, the complete variable domain reads GAGVSQSPRYKVTKRGQDVALRCDPISGHVSLYWYRQALGQGPEFLTYFNYEAQQDKSGLPNDRFSAERPEGSISTLTIQRTEQRDSAMYRCASSFGTSGPSSYEQYFGPGTRLTVT.

The table lists this clonotype with a few counts. The V call is TRBV15, the J call TRBJ2-2; 12 bases agree with TRBD2. CDR3 length: 16 amino acids. Germline CDR1 reads LNHNV; CDR2 reads YYDKDF (reference sequence). The J segment lost 9 bases and the V segment lost 1 base, leaving 6 bases of the junction unmatched. The CDR3 sequence is CATSRGASGRARELFF. In DNA form, the CDR3 reads TGTGCCACCAGCAGAGGGGCTAGCGGGAGGGCCAGGGAGCTGTTTTTT.

The chain links TRBV6-5 to TRBJ1-5; D unclear. Germline assignment: CDR1 MNHEY and CDR2 SVGAGI. This CDR3 is 13 amino acids long. Trimming stripped 2 bases from V and 6 bases from J, with 8 bases between. CDR3: CASSYDSFQPQHF. CDR3 nucleotide sequence: TGTGCCAGCAGTTACGACTCTTTTCAGCCCCAGCATTTT.

This clonotype was observed a few times. The chain joins TRBV6-2 or TRBV6-3 to TRBJ2-7; D gene uncertain. The CDR3 extends over 12 amino acids. Trimming removed 5 bases from V and 3 bases from J, with 8 bases in between. Germline V gene sequence: CDR1 MNHEY, CDR2 SVGEGT. The CDR3 is CASSASHYEQYF. The CDR3 DNA follows: TGTGCCAGCAGTGCCAGTCACTACGAGCAGTACTTC.

This chain connects TRBV5-5 to TRBJ1-1; 8 bases are a match to TRBD1. This CDR3 region has 15 residues. Germline lookup yields CDR1 SGHKS and CDR2 YYEKEE (reference sequence). With 4 bases clipped from V and 3 bases from J, the junction kept 8 bases outside the gene matches. This chain's CDR3 is CASSVGQGRDTEAFF. The CDR3 nucleotides read TGTGCCAGCAGCGTCGGACAGGGTAGGGACACTGAAGCTTTCTTT.

The V and J genes are TRBV24-1 and TRBJ2-3; D possibly corresponds to TRBD2 (6 bases). The V end lost 1 base, the J end lost 2 bases, and 9 bases lay between the germline ends. The CDR3 has 15 amino acids. CDR1 KGHDR and CDR2 SFDVKD come from the germline V gene. The chain's CDR3 is CATSDFRENTDTQYF. In DNA form, the CDR3 reads TGTGCCACCAGTGATTTTCGGGAGAACACAGATACGCAGTATTTT.

The chain is built from TRBV7-9 and TRBJ2-1; tentatively, D is TRBD1 or TRBD2 (7 bases each). This CDR3 has 17 residues. V lost 5 bases and J 4 bases, leaving 21 bases between the germline ends. Germline values: CDR1 SEHNR, CDR2 FQNEAQ (reference sequence). The CDR3 coding sequence is TGTGCCAGCAGCCCTAGGGAAGACAGGGAGGGATACAATGAGCAGTTCTTC. It encodes CASSPREDREGYNEQFF. The full variable domain, its missing parts supplied by reference TRBV7-9 and TRBJ2-1, is DTGVSQNPRHKITKRGQNVTFRCDPISEHNRLYWYRQTLGQGPEFLTYFQNEAQLEKSRLLSDRFSAERPKGSFSTLEIQRTEQGDSAMYLCASSPREDREGYNEQFFGPGTRLTVL.

The chain joins TRBV15 to TRBJ2-1, with TRBD2 matching over 9 bases. Germline V gene data show CDR1 as LNHNV and CDR2 as YYDKDF (reference sequence). The trim removed 1 base at V and 3 bases at J, leaving 7 bases unmatched. This CDR3 contains 17 residues. CDR3: CATSRGSSGSSYNEQFF. The CDR3 region has the DNA TGTGCCACCAGCAGAGGTAGTAGCGGGAGTAGCTACAATGAGCAGTTCTTC.

A remark on this clonotype: A much larger clone lies one base from this, so it may be a read error. The chain joins TRBV20-1 to TRBJ2-7; 7 positions match TRBD1. From germline, CDR1 is DFQATT and CDR2 SNEGSKA (reference sequence). The CDR3 extends over 15 amino acids. After removal of 4 bases from V and 5 bases from J, the junction contained 14 bases not matched to a gene. The CDR3 sequence is CSAIDPGQPYHEQYF. In DNA, the CDR3 is TGCAGTGCTATAGACCCGGGACAGCCGTACCACGAGCAGTACTTC.

Only a few counts were recorded for this clonotype. The rearrangement links TRBV15 to TRBJ2-7, with TRBD1 identical over 8 bases. J was trimmed by 7 bases and V by 1 base; bases with no gene match: 9. The CDR3 sequence is 15 residues long. From germline, CDR1 is LNHNV and CDR2 YYDKDF (reference sequence). CDR3 in amino acids: CATSRVADRAQEQYF. DNA for the CDR3: TGTGCCACCAGCAGAGTCGCGGACAGGGCGCAGGAGCAGTACTTC.

In its sample, this clonotype was seen a few times. The rearrangement uses TRBV25-1 and TRBJ2-3; D may be TRBD1 (6 bases). The CDR3 runs 14 residues. Germline V CDR1 and CDR2: MGHDK, SYGVNS. V shed 8 bases and J shed 5 bases, with 17 bases lying between them. The CDR3 reads CASSPDSFLDTQYF. The CDR3 coding sequence is TGTGCCAGCTCTCCGGACAGCTTTTTAGATACGCAGTATTTT.

The V gene is TRBV7-9, the J gene TRBJ2-1, with D uncertain. Germline-derived CDR1 and CDR2 are SEHNR and FQNEAQ (reference sequence). The CDR3 contains 11 residues. Trimming took off 0 bases at V and 12 bases at J, with 6 bases between the two ends. CDR3 protein: CASSLAMAQFF. The CDR3, as DNA: TGTGCCAGCAGCTTAGCCATGGCGCAGTTCTTC.

This rearrangement joins TRBV12-3 or TRBV12-4 to TRBJ2-1, with a weak D call TRBD2 (6 bases). The CDR3 is 12 amino acids. The V and J ends lost 8 bases and 7 bases respectively, with 12 bases between them. DNA of the CDR3: TGTGCCAGCGGGGTTGGGGGGAATGAGCAGTTCTTC. This codes for CASGVGGNEQFF.

The chain employs TRBV7-8 and TRBJ2-3; perhaps TRBD1 as D (6 bases). There are 13 residues in the CDR3. The V gene's germline CDR1 is SGHVS and CDR2 FQNEAQ. Trimming took 4 bases from V and 5 from J, leaving 10 bases between them. The CDR3 DNA follows: TGTGCCAGCAGCTCCCGGACAGAAGATACGCAGTATTTT. Residues: CASSSRTEDTQYF.

This clonotype was observed many times. The CDR3 DNA is TGTGCCAGCAGCGAGTTTACAAACAATGAGCAGTTCTTC. Encoded protein: CASSEFTNNEQFF. This chain uses TRBV9 with TRBJ2-1; D gene uncertain. CDR1 and CDR2 from the germline V gene are SGDLS and YYNGEE. V gave up 3 bases and J gave up 5 bases, with 9 bases separating them. This CDR3 has 13 residues.

The V gene is TRBV6-5, the J gene TRBJ1-1; D remains unclear. The CDR3 is 13 amino acids. Trimming took off 5 bases at V and 3 bases at J, with 10 bases between the two ends. Germline V gives CDR1 MNHEY, CDR2 SVGAGI. This CDR3 reads CASSTDRYTEAFF. The DNA of the CDR3 is TGTGCCAGCAGTACCGACCGATACACTGAAGCTTTCTTT.

The rearrangement links TRBV11-1 to TRBJ2-1; D might be TRBD1 or TRBD2, each matching 6 bases. V gave up 5 bases and J gave up 3 bases, with 23 bases separating them. The CDR3 has 18 amino acids. Per the germline V gene, CDR1 is SGHAT and CDR2 is FQDESV (reference sequence). CDR3 protein: CASSPPFPGARRYNEQFF. Here the CDR3 DNA reads TGTGCCAGCAGCCCCCCCTTCCCGGGGGCCCGTCGCTACAATGAGCAGTTCTTC.

V gene TRBV4-1 combines with J gene TRBJ2-1, with 7 bases that match TRBD2. Germline values: CDR1 MGHRA, CDR2 YSYEKL. Unmatched junction bases numbered 13, after V lost 4 bases and J lost 10 bases. CDR3 length: 15 residues. CDR3 nucleotides: TGCGCCAGCAGCCTTTCTAGCGGTCGTCTCGGGGAGCAGTTCTTC. This translates into CASSLSSGRLGEQFF.

The sample holds a few counts of this clonotype. The chain couples TRBV15 to TRBJ1-2, with TRBD1 matching 7 bases. The CDR3 loop spans 14 amino acids. Germline CDR1 is LNHNV and CDR2 is YYDKDF (reference sequence). J gave up 7 bases and V 0 bases, and 5 bases lay outside the gene matches. CDR3 bases: TGTGCCACCAGCAGAGATAAAGGGGGCACTGGCTACACCTTC. It is translated as CATSRDKGGTGYTF.

This clonotype has at least ten counts. The rearrangement links TRBV7-9 to TRBJ2-7; D remains unclear. Trimming took off 5 bases at V and 1 base at J, with 9 bases between the two ends. The CDR3 contains 13 residues. Germline V CDR1 and CDR2: SEHNR, FQNEAQ (reference sequence). The CDR3 here is CASSPTGSYEQYF. The CDR3 DNA is TGTGCCAGCAGCCCCACCGGGTCCTACGAGCAGTACTTC.

The V call is TRBV12-3 or TRBV12-4, the J call TRBJ2-3; 12 nucleotides align to TRBD2. The V gene end was trimmed by 4 bases and the J gene end by 1 base; junction bases not matched to a gene: 0. This CDR3 spans 15 amino acids. The chain's CDR3 is CASSSSGGGTDTQYF. In nucleotides, the CDR3 is TGTGCCAGCAGTTCTAGCGGGGGGGGCACAGATACGCAGTATTTT.